This T cell receptor beta chain was observed in a study of T-cell reconstitution after alpha-beta-depleted transplantation in children. A library of TCRbeta sequences, prepared with unique molecular identifiers, was generated. TCRdb re-called the PCR reads with MiXCR, one entry per CDR3 protein. The sample shows about 360,000 distinct CDR3 sequences, less than 15% of them seen only once. The CDR3 is 15 amino acids. Germline trimming cut 6 bases from V and 2 bases from J; bases unmatched to any gene: 8. Source: PBMCs, taken from the stem cell graft. The TCR comes from a human donor who donated a stem cell graft to a child with Fanconi anemia. The V gene is TRBV12-3 or TRBV12-4, the J gene TRBJ2-7, with 9 bases that match TRBD2. DNA of the CDR3: TGTGCCAGCAGCCCCTACGCGGGGGGGACCTACGAGCAGTACTTC. Translation: CASSPYAGGTYEQYF.